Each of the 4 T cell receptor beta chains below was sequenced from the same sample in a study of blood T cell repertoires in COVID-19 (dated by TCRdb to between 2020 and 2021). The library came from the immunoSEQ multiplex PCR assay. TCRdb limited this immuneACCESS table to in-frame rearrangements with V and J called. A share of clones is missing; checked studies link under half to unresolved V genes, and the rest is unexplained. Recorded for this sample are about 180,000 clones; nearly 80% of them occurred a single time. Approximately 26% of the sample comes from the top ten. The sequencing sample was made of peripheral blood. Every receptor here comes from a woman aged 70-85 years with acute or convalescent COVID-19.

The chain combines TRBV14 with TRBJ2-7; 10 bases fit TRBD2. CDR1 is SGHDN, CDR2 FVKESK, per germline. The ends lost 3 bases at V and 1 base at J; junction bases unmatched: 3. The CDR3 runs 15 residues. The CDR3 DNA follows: TGTGCCAGCAGCCAGGGACTAGCGTTTTCCTACGAGCAGTACTTC. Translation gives CASSQGLAFSYEQYF.

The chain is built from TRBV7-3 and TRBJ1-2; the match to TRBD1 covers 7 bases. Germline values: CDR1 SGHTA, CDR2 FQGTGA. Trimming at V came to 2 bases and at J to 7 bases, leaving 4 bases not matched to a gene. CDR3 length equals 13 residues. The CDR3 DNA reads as TGTGCCAGCAGCTTAGACAGGGAGCTTGGCTACACCTTC. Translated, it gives CASSLDRELGYTF.

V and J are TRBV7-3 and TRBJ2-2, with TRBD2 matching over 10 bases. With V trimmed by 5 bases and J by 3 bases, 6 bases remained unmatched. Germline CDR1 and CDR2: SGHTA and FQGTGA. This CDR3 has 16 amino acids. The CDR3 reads CASSPQSGRDTGELFF. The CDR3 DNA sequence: TGTGCCAGCAGCCCCCAGAGCGGGAGGGACACCGGGGAGCTGTTTTTT.

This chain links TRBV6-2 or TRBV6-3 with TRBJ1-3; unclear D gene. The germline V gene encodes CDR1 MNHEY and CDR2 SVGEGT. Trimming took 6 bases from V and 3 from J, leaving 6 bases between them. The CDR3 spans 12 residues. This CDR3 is CASSIYGNTIYF. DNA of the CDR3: TGTGCCAGCAGCATATATGGAAACACCATATATTTT.